This TCR beta chain is from a study of PD-1 blockade in mismatch repair-deficient tumors. Background on the study: All were previously treated, progressing patients with eleven to twelve mismatch repair-deficient cancer types. Study outcomes and limitations: After pembrolizumab, tumor-resident clones rose rapidly, then generally contracted before radiologic responses.

Every patient had mismatch repair deficiency by PCR or immunohistochemistry. Three pembrolizumab responders had their TCRs sequenced. This CDR3 has 11 amino acids. V gave up 6 bases and J gave up 0 bases, with 3 bases separating them. Germline V gene sequence: CDR1 MNHEY, CDR2 SVGAGI. This clone was counted a few times. Antigen: not known. Data came from immunoSEQ multiplex PCR; TCRdb stores just in-frame clones and leaves some out. The sample holds approximately 17,000 clones; over 70% are singletons and the top ten take 1.5% to 2%. The origin of this receptor is an adult with mismatch repair-deficient cancer. The rearrangement joins TRBV6-5 to TRBJ2-7; D is ambiguous. Sequencing was performed on PBMCs, taken less than 25 weeks after starting pembrolizumab. The CDR3 protein is CASRSSYEQYF. CDR3 nucleotides: TGTGCCAGCAGGAGCTCCTACGAGCAGTACTTC.